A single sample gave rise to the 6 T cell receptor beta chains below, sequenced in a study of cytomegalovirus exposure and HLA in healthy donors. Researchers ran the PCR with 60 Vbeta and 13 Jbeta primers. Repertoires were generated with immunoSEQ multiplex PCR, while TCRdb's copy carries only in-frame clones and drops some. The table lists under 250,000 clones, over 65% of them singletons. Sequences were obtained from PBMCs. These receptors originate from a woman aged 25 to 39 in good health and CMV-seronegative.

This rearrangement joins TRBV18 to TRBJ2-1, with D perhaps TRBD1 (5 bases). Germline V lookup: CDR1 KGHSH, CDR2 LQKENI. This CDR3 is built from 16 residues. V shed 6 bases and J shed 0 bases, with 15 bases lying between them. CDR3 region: CASSRQISSSYNEQFF. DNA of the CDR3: TGTGCCAGCTCCCGACAGATTTCGAGCTCCTACAATGAGCAGTTCTTC.

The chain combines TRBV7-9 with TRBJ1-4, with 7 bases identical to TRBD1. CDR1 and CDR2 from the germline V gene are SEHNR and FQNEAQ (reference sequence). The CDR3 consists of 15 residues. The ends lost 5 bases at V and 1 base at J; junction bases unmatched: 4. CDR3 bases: TGTGCCAGCAGCCCTAGGGACAGAACTAATGAAAAACTGTTTTTT. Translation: CASSPRDRTNEKLFF.

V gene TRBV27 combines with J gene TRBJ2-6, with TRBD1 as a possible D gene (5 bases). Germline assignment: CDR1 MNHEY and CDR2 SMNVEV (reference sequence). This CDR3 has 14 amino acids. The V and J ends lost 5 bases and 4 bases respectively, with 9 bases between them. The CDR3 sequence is CASSRGYGANVLTF. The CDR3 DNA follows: TGTGCCAGCAGTAGGGGTTACGGGGCCAACGTCCTGACTTTC.

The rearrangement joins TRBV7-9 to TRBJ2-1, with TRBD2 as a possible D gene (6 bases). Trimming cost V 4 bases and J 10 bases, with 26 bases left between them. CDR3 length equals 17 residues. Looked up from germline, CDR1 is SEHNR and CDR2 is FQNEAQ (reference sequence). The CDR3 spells CASSSPGRSASRGEQFF. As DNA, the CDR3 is TGTGCCAGCAGCTCTCCCGGGCGCAGCGCCTCACGGGGGGAGCAGTTCTTC. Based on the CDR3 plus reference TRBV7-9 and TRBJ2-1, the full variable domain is DTGVSQNPRHKITKRGQNVTFRCDPISEHNRLYWYRQTLGQGPEFLTYFQNEAQLEKSRLLSDRFSAERPKGSFSTLEIQRTEQGDSAMYLCASSSPGRSASRGEQFFGPGTRLTVL.

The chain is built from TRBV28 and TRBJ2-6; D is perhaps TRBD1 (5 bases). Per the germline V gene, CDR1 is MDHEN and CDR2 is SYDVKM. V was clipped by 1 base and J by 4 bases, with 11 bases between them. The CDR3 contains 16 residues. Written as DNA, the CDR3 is TGTGCCAGCAGTTTATTAAAGGGGTTCGGGGCCAACGTCCTGACTTTC. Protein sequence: CASSLLKGFGANVLTF.

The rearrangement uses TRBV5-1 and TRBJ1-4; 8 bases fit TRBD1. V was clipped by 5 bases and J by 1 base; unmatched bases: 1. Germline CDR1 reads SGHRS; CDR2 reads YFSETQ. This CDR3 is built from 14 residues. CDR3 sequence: CASSGQGTNEKLFF. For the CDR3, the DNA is TGCGCCAGCAGTGGACAGGGAACTAATGAAAAACTGTTTTTT.